A selection of T cell receptor beta chains follows, all from one sample in a study of shared clonotypes between healthy human individuals. Only in-frame clones appear in the TCRdb table, and some are missing; sequencing was by immunoSEQ multiplex PCR. The data show some 500,000 clones, about 95% seen once. Sequencing was performed on naive CD4+ T cells sorted from blood. These receptors were obtained from a woman in her twenties or thirties in good health. Each CDR3 is given with its conserved first and last residue. A D gene is named only where the DNA matches it firmly. Rows give clone size only sometimes, using once, few, many, or a class for an expanded clone.

j_gene	d_gene	abundance	v_gene	CDR3aa	CDR3nt
TRBJ1-5	-	-	TRBV19	CASSIELGQPQHF	TGTGCCAGTAGTATAGAATTGGGGCAGCCCCAGCATTTT
TRBJ1-1	-	-	TRBV21-1	CASSKAPGHALLEAFF	TGTGCCAGCAGCAAAGCGCCGGGACATGCCCTCCTAGAAGCTTTCTTT
TRBJ1-5	-	-	TRBV25-1	CASRPRHGNQPQHF	TGTGCCAGCAGGCCAAGACACGGCAATCAGCCCCAGCATTTT
TRBJ2-7	-	-	TRBV18	CASSSSYEQYF	TGTGCCAGCTCATCCTCTTACGAGCAGTACTTC
TRBJ2-1	-	-	TRBV27	CASSFVAWPSYNEQFF	TGTGCCAGCAGTTTTGTCGCGTGGCCTTCCTACAATGAGCAGTTCTTC
TRBJ1-5	-	-	TRBV10-1	CASTPRGRDQPQHF	TGCGCCAGCACGCCCCGCGGGCGCGATCAGCCCCAGCATTTT
TRBJ1-2	-	-	TRBV28	CASSLATQVYGYTF	TGTGCCAGCAGTTTAGCCACCCAAGTGTATGGCTACACCTTC
TRBJ2-7	-	-	TRBV9	CASSVNAERHYEQYF	TGTGCCAGCAGCGTTAACGCGGAGCGGCACTACGAGCAGTACTTC
TRBJ2-7	TRBD1	-	TRBV2	CASIWTGGLSEQYF	TGTGCCAGCATTTGGACAGGGGGCTTAAGCGAGCAGTACTTC
TRBJ2-1	-	-	TRBV29-1	CSVLTRGGDEQFF	TGCAGCGTCCTCACCCGGGGCGGCGATGAGCAGTTCTTC
TRBJ1-2	-	-	TRBV10-3	CAISDGVGGYGYTF	TGTGCCATCAGTGATGGGGTGGGAGGCTATGGCTACACCTTC
TRBJ1-2	TRBD1	-	TRBV2	CASSVKDRHGYTF	TGTGCCAGCAGTGTAAAGGACAGGCATGGCTACACCTTC
TRBJ2-7	-	-	TRBV28	CASSYTGDPSLGQYF	TGTGCCAGCAGCTACACGGGAGATCCGTCCCTCGGGCAGTACTTC
TRBJ2-1	TRBD2	-	TRBV19	CASSIAGGPSYNEQFF	TGTGCCAGTAGTATAGCGGGAGGCCCATCCTACAATGAGCAGTTCTTC
TRBJ1-2	TRBD1	-	TRBV19	CASRPDRGNYGYTF	TGTGCCAGTAGACCGGACAGGGGGAACTATGGCTACACCTTC
TRBJ2-7	TRBD1	-	TRBV5-1	CASSGTGLNEQYF	TGCGCCAGCAGCGGGACAGGGTTAAACGAGCAGTACTTC
TRBJ2-2	-	-	TRBV4-1	CASSQDWVNTGELFF	TGCGCCAGCAGCCAAGATTGGGTAAACACCGGGGAGCTGTTTTTT
TRBJ2-5	TRBD1	once	TRBV19	CASSTRDSLGETQYF	TGTGCCAGTAGTACCCGGGACAGTTTGGGTGAGACCCAGTACTTC
TRBJ2-7	-	-	TRBV7-2	CASSLASQGGSYEQYF	TGTGCCAGCAGCTTAGCGTCCCAGGGAGGCTCCTACGAGCAGTACTTC
TRBJ2-3	TRBD2	-	TRBV5-1	CASSLAVPVGTSGRTDTQYF	TGCGCCAGCAGCTTGGCCGTACCGGTAGGGACTAGCGGGAGGACAGATACGCAGTATTTT
TRBJ2-7	-	-	TRBV29-1	CSVEEGRGVHEQYF	TGCAGCGTTGAAGAAGGTCGAGGGGTTCACGAGCAGTACTTC
TRBJ1-3	-	-	TRBV5-4	CASSLGGQGNTIYF	TGTGCCAGCAGCTTGGGGGGGCAGGGAAACACCATATATTTT
TRBJ2-3	-	-	TRBV28	CATTGFLLNTQYF	TGTGCCACTACGGGGTTCTTGTTAAATACGCAGTATTTT
TRBJ2-5	TRBD1	-	TRBV5-1	CASSPTGLQETQYF	TGCGCCAGCAGCCCGACAGGGCTACAAGAGACCCAGTACTTC
TRBJ1-2	-	-	TRBV28	CASSTSGGGNYGYTF	TGTGCCAGCAGTACTAGTGGTGGGGGGAACTATGGCTACACCTTC
TRBJ2-7	-	-	TRBV27	CASRRGDYEQYF	TGTGCCAGCAGACGAGGGGACTACGAGCAGTACTTC
TRBJ2-2	-	-	TRBV29-1	CSTSAENTGELFF	TGCAGCACCAGTGCTGAAAACACCGGGGAGCTGTTTTTT
TRBJ2-7	-	-	TRBV5-1	CASSEGSSYEQYF	TGCGCCAGCAGCGAAGGTAGCTCCTACGAGCAGTACTTC
TRBJ2-7	TRBD1	-	TRBV2	CASRMGQGLTYEQYF	TGTGCCAGCAGGATGGGACAGGGGCTAACCTACGAGCAGTACTTC
TRBJ1-5	-	once	TRBV28	CASSFLKAKPQPQHF	TGTGCCAGCAGTTTTCTAAAAGCGAAACCTCAGCCCCAGCATTTT
TRBJ2-3	TRBD2	-	TRBV2	CASNQREGPDTQYF	TGTGCCAGCAATCAGCGGGAGGGCCCCGATACGCAGTATTTT
TRBJ2-6	-	-	TRBV4-1	CASGGSSGANVLTF	TGCGCCAGCGGGGGGTCCTCTGGGGCCAACGTCCTGACTTTC
TRBJ2-7	TRBD1	-	TRBV28	CASSLGTGSGYEQYF	TGTGCCAGCAGTTTAGGGACAGGGTCCGGCTACGAGCAGTACTTC
TRBJ2-7	TRBD1	few	TRBV18	CASSPSSGGLYEQYF	TGTGCCAGCTCACCATCTTCAGGGGGCTTGTACGAGCAGTACTTC
TRBJ2-7	TRBD2	few	TRBV7-2	CASSYTSGTYEQYF	TGTGCCAGCAGCTACACTAGCGGAACCTACGAGCAGTACTTC
TRBJ2-7	-	-	TRBV6-6	CASSYTDNYEQYF	TGTGCCAGCAGTTACACGGACAACTACGAGCAGTACTTC
TRBJ2-1	TRBD2	-	TRBV11-2	CASSLALAGESGEQFF	TGTGCCAGCAGCTTAGCACTAGCGGGAGAGTCAGGTGAGCAGTTCTTC
TRBJ1-2	-	-	TRBV4-1	CASSQPGPKTGYTF	TGCGCCAGCAGCCAACCCGGACCAAAAACTGGCTACACCTTC
TRBJ2-2	-	-	TRBV5-8	CASSLEVGELFF	TGTGCCAGCAGCTTGGAAGTCGGGGAGCTGTTTTTT
TRBJ2-5	-	-	TRBV11-2	CASSLGDPLGTQYF	TGTGCCAGCAGCTTAGGGGACCCCCTGGGGACCCAGTACTTC
TRBJ2-7	-	-	TRBV20-1	CTTGTQYEQYF	TGCACCACCGGGACACAATACGAGCAGTACTTC
TRBJ1-1	-	-	TRBV27	CASSSISDTEAFF	TGTGCCAGCAGTTCGATTTCGGACACTGAAGCTTTCTTT
TRBJ2-5	-	-	TRBV11-2	CASSQQTRDGETQYF	TGTGCCAGCAGCCAGCAGACAAGGGACGGAGAGACCCAGTACTTC
TRBJ1-2	TRBD1	-	TRBV9	CASSVEGTGAYGYTF	TGTGCCAGCAGCGTAGAGGGAACAGGGGCCTATGGCTACACCTTC
TRBJ1-5	-	-	TRBV4-1	CASSQPGGSNQPQHF	TGCGCCAGCAGCCAACCTGGTGGGAGCAATCAGCCCCAGCATTTT
TRBJ1-1	-	-	TRBV10-1	CASSAYRGGTEAFF	TGCGCCAGCAGCGCCTATCGGGGAGGGACTGAAGCTTTCTTT
TRBJ1-4	-	-	TRBV7-9	CASSSGLGVWSKLFF	TGTGCCAGCAGCTCCGGGTTGGGAGTCTGGAGTAAACTGTTTTTT
TRBJ2-3	-	-	TRBV11-2	CASSLMMPLGARNTQYF	TGTGCCAGCAGCTTGATGATGCCCCTTGGGGCGAGGAATACGCAGTATTTT
TRBJ1-5	TRBD1	once	TRBV19	CASSINRRGRGDQPQHF	TGTGCCAGTAGTATAAACCGCAGGGGGCGCGGAGATCAGCCCCAGCATTTT
TRBJ2-2	TRBD2	-	TRBV28	CASTLNGGAGELFF	TGTGCCAGCACTCTCAACGGGGGGGCCGGGGAGCTGTTTTTT
TRBJ2-5	-	-	TRBV20-1	CSAPAGETQYF	TGCAGTGCCCCCGCCGGAGAGACCCAGTACTTC
TRBJ1-2	-	-	TRBV5-4	CASSFRDRVGPGTF	-
TRBJ2-1	-	-	TRBV11-2	CASSLVSIEYNEQFF	TGTGCCAGCAGCTTAGTGTCCATTGAATACAATGAGCAGTTCTTC
TRBJ2-1	-	-	TRBV18	CASSPRNGDNEQFF	TGTGCCAGCTCACCGAGGAATGGGGACAATGAGCAGTTCTTC
TRBJ1-3	TRBD1	once	TRBV6-6	CASRPGGENTIYF	TGTGCCAGCAGACCAGGGGGCGAAAACACCATATATTTT